This entry lists 11 T cell receptor beta chains sequenced from one sample in a study of blood T cell repertoires in COVID-19. TCRdb's copy holds only in-frame clones and misses some; the assay was immunoSEQ multiplex PCR. The profile shows 210,000 or so clones, roughly nine tenths of them singletons. The sequenced material came from peripheral blood. These receptors were collected from a woman between 45 and 65 years old with acute or convalescent COVID-19.

The chain combines TRBV6-5 with TRBJ2-1; TRBD1 aligns across 7 bases. The CDR3 covers 16 residues. The trim removed 2 bases at V and 2 bases at J, leaving 6 bases unmatched. Per germline, CDR1 MNHEY and CDR2 SVGAGI. CDR3 region: CASSYNRGYPYNEQFF. The CDR3 nucleotides read TGTGCCAGCAGTTACAACAGGGGTTACCCCTACAATGAGCAGTTCTTC.

V is TRBV2 and J is TRBJ1-6; 8 bases fit TRBD1. This CDR3 comprises 14 residues. CDR1 SNHLY and CDR2 FYNNEI come from the germline V gene. Trimming cost V 9 bases and J 8 bases; bases outside gene matches: 9. CDR3 sequence: CARGLGQGDSPLHF. CDR3 sequence (DNA): TGTGCCAGGGGTCTTGGACAGGGTGATTCACCCCTCCACTTT.

V and J are TRBV28 and TRBJ2-1; perhaps TRBD2 as D (6 bases). The germline V and J ends were trimmed by 6 bases and 4 bases, with 13 bases remaining between them. CDR1 and CDR2 from the germline V gene are MDHEN and SYDVKM. The CDR3 covers 14 residues. The CDR3 DNA follows: TGTGCCAGCAGCGGGAGTGCGATATACAATGAGCAGTTCTTC. This codes for CASSGSAIYNEQFF.

The chain employs TRBV4-3 and TRBJ2-1; D perhaps matches TRBD2 (6 bases). V was trimmed by 1 base and J by 0 bases, leaving 13 bases between them. The CDR3 sequence is 17 residues long. Germline-derived CDR1 and CDR2 are LGHNA and YSLEER. The CDR3 sequence is CASSQGLASSSYNEQFF. DNA of the CDR3: TGCGCCAGCAGCCAAGGCCTAGCGAGCAGCTCCTACAATGAGCAGTTCTTC.

The V gene is TRBV5-1, the J gene TRBJ2-2, with 10 bases lining up with TRBD2. This CDR3 comprises 15 residues. The junction had 3 bases not matched to a gene; V was cut back by 2 bases and J by 5 bases. Germline CDR1 and CDR2: SGHRS and YFSETQ. The DNA of the CDR3 is TGCGCCAGCAGCTTAGCGGGAGGGCTAACCGGGGAGCTGTTTTTT. Amino acid sequence: CASSLAGGLTGELFF.

The V call is TRBV7-7, the J call TRBJ2-7, with TRBD1 identical over 10 bases. The germline V gene has CDR1 SSHAT and CDR2 FNYEAQ (reference sequence). The CDR3 totals 13 residues. J lost 3 bases, V lost 5 bases, and 1 base had no gene match. The CDR3 here is CASSRDRGYEQYF. The CDR3 DNA reads TGTGCCAGCAGCCGGGACAGGGGCTACGAGCAGTACTTC.

The chain has TRBV9 and TRBJ2-1; 8 nucleotides align to TRBD2. Germline V gene data show CDR1 as SGDLS and CDR2 as YYNGEE. This CDR3 contains 16 residues. V dropped 0 bases and J dropped 4; count of bases not matched to a gene: 6. This CDR3 is CASSVVGTRYYNEQFF. CDR3 sequence (DNA): TGTGCCAGCAGCGTAGTCGGGACTAGATATTACAATGAGCAGTTCTTC.

The chain is built from TRBV11-1 and TRBJ2-3, with D perhaps TRBD2 (6 bases). Germline values: CDR1 SGHAT, CDR2 FQDESV (reference sequence). This CDR3 is built from 15 residues. Deletions cut 1 base from V and 2 bases from J, with 10 bases between. This chain's CDR3 is CASSLGRGNTDTQYF. CDR3 nucleotide sequence: TGTGCCAGCAGCTTAGGTCGGGGGAACACAGATACGCAGTATTTT.

The chain employs TRBV14 and TRBJ2-7, with 10 bases that match TRBD2. Germline CDR1 SGHDN, CDR2 FVKESK. The CDR3 runs to 14 residues. V lost 4 bases to trimming and J lost 3 bases; unmatched junction nucleotides: 3. This CDR3 reads CASSRSGRGYEQYF. The CDR3 nucleotides read TGTGCCAGCAGCCGCAGCGGGAGGGGCTACGAGCAGTACTTC. Based on the CDR3 plus reference TRBV14 and TRBJ2-7, the full variable domain is EAGVTQFPSHSVIEKGQTVTLRCDPISGHDNLYWYRRVMGKEIKFLLHFVKESKQDESGMPNNRFLAERTGGTYSTLKVQPAELEDSGVYFCASSRSGRGYEQYFGPGTRLTVT.

The chain uses TRBV5-5 and TRBJ1-1; 8 positions agree with TRBD1. With 7 bases clipped from V and 2 bases from J, the junction kept 4 bases outside the gene matches. This CDR3 comprises 13 residues. CDR1 and CDR2 from the germline V gene are SGHKS and YYEKEE (reference sequence). CDR3 protein: CASDRGLNTEAFF. In nucleotides, the CDR3 is TGTGCCAGCGACAGGGGACTAAACACTGAAGCTTTCTTT.

The CDR3 loop is CASSQDRANEQFF. CDR3 nucleotides: TGCGCCAGCAGCCAAGACAGGGCCAATGAGCAGTTCTTC. The rearrangement joins TRBV4-3 to TRBJ2-1, with D perhaps matching TRBD1 (5 bases). The germline V and J ends were trimmed by 0 bases and 6 bases, with 6 bases remaining between them. From germline, CDR1 is LGHNA and CDR2 YSLEER. The CDR3 runs 13 residues.